The clone carrying this TCR beta chain was counted a few times. Expressed TCRB transcripts were sequenced because the entire RNA isolate underwent reverse transcription. Sequencing used immunoSEQ multiplex PCR; TCRdb keeps in-frame clones, though not all of them. The table includes some 150,000 clones, roughly 9.3% detected once. The source of the sample is a study of beta chain features in type 1 diabetes. The CDR3 has 16 amino acids. With 5 bases clipped from V and 2 bases from J, the junction kept 6 bases outside the gene matches. Germline lookup yields CDR1 SGHAT and CDR2 FQNNGV. Sequencing was performed on central memory CD4+ T cells from blood. This TCR was sampled from a woman aged 35 to 49 in good health. The J gene is TRBJ2-5, the V gene TRBV11-2; TRBD2 matches at 12 bases. CDR3 region: CASSNGLAGRQETQYF. In nucleotides, the CDR3 is TGTGCCAGCAGCAACGGACTAGCGGGGAGACAAGAGACCCAGTACTTC.